Below are 19 T cell receptor beta chains sequenced from a single sample in a study of response to subunit inactivated influenza vaccine. TCRdb passed the RT-PCR reads through MiXCR, listing each CDR3 protein once. The table lists roughly 570,000 distinct CDR3 sequences, around 15% of them singletons, with roughly 11% in the top ten. Sequencing was performed on PBMCs from blood, taken 11 to 12 days after vaccination. Receptors were obtained from a man aged 45-65 years who received an inactivated influenza vaccine.

There are a few counts of this clonotype. The chain joins TRBV6-1 to TRBJ2-7; possibly TRBD1 for D (5 bases). The CDR3 loop spans 14 amino acids. Deletions cut 6 bases from V and 2 bases from J, with 14 bases between. Germline V lookup: CDR1 MNHNS, CDR2 SASEGT. The CDR3 here is CASRFQGVPYEQYF. DNA for the CDR3: TGTGCCAGCAGATTCCAGGGTGTTCCCTACGAGCAGTACTTC.

This clonotype was counted a few times. The gene calls are TRBV6-1 and TRBJ2-2; 9 nucleotides line up with TRBD2. Trimming at V came to 6 bases and at J to 5 bases, leaving 4 bases not matched to a gene. The V gene's germline CDR1 is MNHNS and CDR2 SASEGT. The CDR3 is 14 amino acids. The CDR3 region has the DNA TGTGCCAGCAGACCGGGACTAGCAACCGGGGAGCTGTTTTTT. Protein product: CASRPGLATGELFF.

This clonotype was seen a handful of times. The rearrangement uses TRBV9 and TRBJ2-7; TRBD1 or TRBD2 may be the D gene (6 bases each). The length of the CDR3 is 14 residues. Looked up from germline, CDR1 is SGDLS and CDR2 is YYNGEE. V was trimmed by 0 bases and J by 5 bases, leaving 12 bases between them. CDR3 coding DNA: TGTGCCAGCAGCGTAGTGCCGGGGGCCCACGAGCAGTACTTC. Translating it yields CASSVVPGAHEQYF. The variable domain in full, with the rest retrieved from reference TRBV9 and TRBJ2-7, is DSGVTQTPKHLITATGQRVTLRCSPRSGDLSVYWYQQSLDQGLQFLIQYYNGEERAKGNILERFSAQQFPDLHSELNLSSLELGDSALYFCASSVVPGAHEQYFGPGTRLTVT.

The chain joins TRBV27 to TRBJ2-7; D is perhaps TRBD2 (6 bases). Between the trimmed V and J ends, which lost 2 bases and 3 bases, there was a span of 11 bases. The CDR3 consists of 14 residues. Germline assignment: CDR1 MNHEY and CDR2 SMNVEV (reference sequence). In nucleotides, the CDR3 is TGTGCCAGCAGTTTACGAATGCGGGGCTACGAGCAGTACTTC. Its translation: CASSLRMRGYEQYF.

The chain joins TRBV12-3 or TRBV12-4 to TRBJ1-2; weak D call: TRBD1 (5 bases). The CDR3 sequence is 14 residues long. Trimming pared 3 bases from V and 14 bases from J, leaving 22 bases between. CDR3 region: CASSFAPGRETFTF. The CDR3 bases are TGTGCCAGCAGTTTCGCCCCGGGACGTGAGACCTTTACCTTC.

This clonotype was detected only a few times. V usage is TRBV4-2 and J usage is TRBJ2-2; D remains unclear. V dropped 0 bases and J dropped 1 base, with 9 bases sitting between them. CDR1 and CDR2 (germline): LGHNA, YNFKEQ. The CDR3 has 16 residues. CDR3 sequence (DNA): TGTGCCAGCAGCCAAGACAACTTGCAGAACACCGGGGAGCTGTTTTTT. Amino acids: CASSQDNLQNTGELFF.

This clonotype was detected only a few times. The rearrangement joins TRBV6-2 or TRBV6-3 to TRBJ2-2; tentative D call: TRBD2 (6 bases). The V end lost 0 bases, the J end lost 3 bases, and 11 bases lay between the germline ends. The V gene's germline CDR1 is MNHEY and CDR2 SVGEGT. The CDR3 is 16 amino acids. The chain's CDR3 is CASSYSRREYTGELFF. CDR3 DNA sequence: TGTGCCAGCAGTTACTCGAGGCGGGAATACACCGGGGAGCTGTTTTTT.

This clonotype has ten or more counts. The germline gene is not matched at one end of the junction; a read error may be the cause. The genes are TRBV7-9 and TRBJ2-2, with 8 positions matching TRBD1. This CDR3 has 16 amino acids. Germline-derived CDR1 and CDR2 are SEHNR and FQNEAQ (reference sequence). The CDR3 spells CASTLSTGANTGELFF. The CDR3 region has the DNA TGTGCCAGCACCTTATCGACAGGGGCGAACACCGGGGAGCTGTTTTTT.

This sequence joins TRBV19 and TRBJ2-5, with a possible D match to TRBD1 (5 bases). Germline V gene sequence: CDR1 LNHDA, CDR2 SQIVND (reference sequence). V lost 6 bases and J 5 bases, leaving 16 bases between the germline ends. The CDR3 covers 14 residues. Here the CDR3 reads CASRGWGDSETQYF. DNA of the CDR3: TGTGCCAGTAGGGGGTGGGGCGACTCGGAGACCCAGTACTTC. Using reference TRBV19 and TRBJ2-5 for the parts outside the CDR3, the full variable domain is DGGITQSPKYLFRKEGQNVTLSCEQNLNHDAMYWYRQDPGQGLRLIYYSQIVNDFQKGDIAEGYSVSREKKESFPLTVTSAQKNPTAFYLCASRGWGDSETQYFGPGTRLLVL.

The table lists this clonotype with a few counts. The rearrangement joins TRBV2 to TRBJ2-1; 10 bases fit TRBD2. Germline V gives CDR1 SNHLY, CDR2 FYNNEI. V was clipped by 4 bases and J by 9 bases; unmatched bases: 3. This CDR3 has 13 amino acids. CDR3: CASSGGLAFEQFF. CDR3 sequence (DNA): TGTGCCAGCAGTGGGGGACTAGCGTTTGAGCAGTTCTTC.

This clonotype came up a few times. The chain combines TRBV10-3 with TRBJ2-5; D may be TRBD2 (6 bases). The CDR3 runs to 14 residues. V was shortened by 4 bases and J by 1 base, with 10 bases between the two germline ends. Looked up from germline, CDR1 is ENHRY and CDR2 is SYGVKD. CDR3 loop: CAISVGGTQETQYF. The CDR3 nucleotides read TGTGCCATCAGTGTGGGGGGTACCCAAGAGACCCAGTACTTC.

This clonotype was observed a handful of times. The J gene is TRBJ2-5, the V gene TRBV5-1, with 7 bases fitting TRBD1. Germline V gene data show CDR1 as SGHRS and CDR2 as YFSETQ. Trimming at V came to 7 bases and at J to 4 bases, leaving 13 bases not matched to a gene. There are 15 residues in the CDR3. The DNA of the CDR3 is TGCGCCAGCGGGGAGACAGGGATGGAAGCAGAGACCCAGTACTTC. Its translation: CASGETGMEAETQYF.

This clonotype was picked up a small number of times. The chain links TRBV5-5 to TRBJ2-5; D might be TRBD2 (6 bases). Germline V CDR1 and CDR2: SGHKS, YYEKEE (reference sequence). The CDR3 extends over 16 amino acids. The V end lost 0 bases, the J end lost 1 base, and 13 bases lay between the germline ends. As DNA, the CDR3 is TGTGCCAGCAGCTTGGAGGCGGGGAACACCCAAGAGACCCAGTACTTC. Translating gives CASSLEAGNTQETQYF.

At least ten counts were recorded for this clonotype. This chain connects TRBV3-1 to TRBJ2-7; tentatively, D is TRBD1 (6 bases). Germline lookup yields CDR1 LGHDT and CDR2 YNNKEL (reference sequence). V lost 4 bases, J lost 2 bases, and 9 bases lay in between. The CDR3 totals 13 residues. In nucleotides, the CDR3 is TGTGCCAGCAGCCTCCCAGGGGCCTACGAGCAGTACTTC. Its translation: CASSLPGAYEQYF.

The chain recombines TRBV6-2 or TRBV6-3 with TRBJ2-1; 13 bases fit TRBD2. CDR3 length equals 13 residues. Germline assignment: CDR1 MNHEY and CDR2 SVGEGT. With V trimmed by 11 bases and J by 8 bases, 6 bases remained unmatched. The CDR3 DNA sequence: TGTGCCTCCGGTGGACTAGCGGGGGATGAGCAGTTCTTC. It yields the protein CASGGLAGDEQFF.

CDR3: CASSLGDSINTGELFF. CDR3 sequence (DNA): TGCGCCAGCAGCTTGGGGGACAGTATAAACACCGGGGAGCTGTTTTTT. The chain combines TRBV5-1 with TRBJ2-2; 7 bases agree with TRBD1. The germline V gene encodes CDR1 SGHRS and CDR2 YFSETQ. Losses at the gene ends were 0 bases for V and 2 bases for J; bases not matched to a gene: 4. The CDR3 length is 16 residues. The complete variable domain, with remaining parts taken from reference TRBV5-1 and TRBJ2-2, reads KAGVTQTPRYLIKTRGQQVTLSCSPISGHRSVSWYQQTPGQGLQFLFEYFSETQRNKGNFPGRFSGRQFSNSRSEMNVSTLELGDSALYLCASSLGDSINTGELFFGEGSRLTVL.

The genes are TRBV28 and TRBJ2-5, with a weak D call TRBD1 (6 bases). Germline CDR1 is MDHEN and CDR2 is SYDVKM. CDR3 length: 15 amino acids. V shed 3 bases and J shed 1 base, with 12 bases lying between them. The CDR3, as DNA: TGTGCCAGCAGTTTCAGGGGAGAGACCCAAGAGACCCAGTACTTC. Protein: CASSFRGETQETQYF.

The rearrangement joins TRBV29-1 to TRBJ2-1, with TRBD2 as a possible D gene (6 bases). Germline CDR1 and CDR2: SQVTM and ANQGSEA. This CDR3 contains 9 residues. The CDR3 DNA reads as TGCCATCGGGGGAATGAGCAGTTCTTC. It specifies CHRGNEQFF.

The chain has TRBV12-3 or TRBV12-4 and TRBJ1-5; TRBD1 matches 8 bases. The V and J ends lost 7 bases and 5 bases, in that order; junction bases with no gene match: 4. The CDR3 extends over 13 amino acids. The CDR3 loop is CASKTGVDQPQHF. CDR3 DNA: TGTGCCAGCAAGACAGGGGTCGATCAGCCCCAGCATTTT.